This entry lists 15 T cell receptor beta chains sequenced from one sample in a study of blood T cell repertoires in COVID-19 (dated by TCRdb to 2018 to 2021). Receptor libraries were prepared by the immunoSEQ multiplex PCR assay. The immuneACCESS repertoire file appears here via TCRdb, limited to in-frame rearrangements. These files lack a portion of the clones; in checked studies, under half of the deficit traces to unresolved V genes, and the cause of the others is not known. The sample includes approximately 250,000 clones, with approximately 88% observed a single time. The biggest ten clones account for around 1.3% of the sample. The sequenced sample was PBMCs or T cells enriched from blood (not recorded which). These receptors were collected from a woman aged 40 to 50 with acute COVID-19.

This clone came up many times. This chain joins TRBV3-1 (or the pseudogene TRBV3-2) and TRBJ2-1; 11 bases are shared with TRBD2. Germline lookup yields CDR1 LGHDT and CDR2 YNNKEL (reference sequence). V dropped 4 bases and J dropped 9; count of bases not matched to a gene: 5. There are 14 residues in the CDR3. CDR3 nucleotide sequence: TGTGCCAGCAGCCCCACTAGCGGGAGTAGTGAGCAGTTCTTC. It translates to CASSPTSGSSEQFF.

This rearrangement joins TRBV19 to TRBJ2-2, with 10 bases that match TRBD1. CDR3 size: 14 residues. V was pared by 6 bases and J by 7 bases, with 5 bases of the junction left unmatched. Germline V gives CDR1 LNHDA, CDR2 SQIVND (reference sequence). The CDR3 reads CASRRGDRGGELFF. The DNA of the CDR3 is TGTGCCAGTAGGCGAGGGGACAGGGGCGGGGAGCTGTTTTTT.

This rearrangement joins TRBV11-1 to TRBJ2-7; D might be TRBD1 (6 bases). The CDR3 length is 14 residues. Looked up from germline, CDR1 is SGHAT and CDR2 is FQDESV (reference sequence). V lost 6 bases to trimming and J lost 6 bases, with 18 bases between them. Here the CDR3 reads CASRSTGRVSEQYF. CDR3 nucleotide sequence: TGTGCCAGCAGATCAACAGGGAGAGTTTCCGAGCAGTACTTC. Using reference TRBV11-1 and TRBJ2-7 for the parts outside the CDR3, the full variable domain is EAEVAQSPRYKITEKSQAVAFWCDPISGHATLYWYRQILGQGPELLVQFQDESVVDDSQLPKDRFSAERLKGVDSTLKIQPAELGDSAMYLCASRSTGRVSEQYFGPGTRLTVT.

In nucleotides, the CDR3 is TGTGCCAGCAGCTTAGGCCCCGACAGAGGGAACACTGAAGCTTTCTTT. Protein: CASSLGPDRGNTEAFF. The gene calls are TRBV11-3 and TRBJ1-1, with D perhaps matching TRBD1 (5 bases). This CDR3 is 16 amino acids long. V gave up 1 base and J gave up 1 base, with 13 bases separating them. The V gene's germline CDR1 is SGHNT and CDR2 YENEEA.

The rearrangement uses TRBV18 and TRBJ1-1; maybe TRBD1 (5 bases). Germline CDR1 and CDR2: KGHSH and LQKENI. The length of the CDR3 is 15 residues. The V and J ends lost 4 bases and 1 base respectively, with 13 bases between them. The CDR3 spells CASSLTGVTNTEAFF. The CDR3 region has the DNA TGTGCCAGCTCACTAACAGGAGTCACGAACACTGAAGCTTTCTTT.

CDR3 nucleotides: TGTGCCACCAGCAGAGGAGGTCTCGGTCAGCCCCAGCATTTT. Translating it yields CATSRGGLGQPQHF. The V call is TRBV15, the J call TRBJ1-5; D is unclear. Trimming removed 1 base from V and 6 bases from J, with 10 bases in between. CDR1 is LNHNV, CDR2 YYDKDF, per germline (reference sequence). The CDR3 runs 14 residues.

The chain has TRBV2 and TRBJ1-5, with TRBD1 as a possible D gene (6 bases). The V and J ends lost 2 bases and 5 bases respectively, with 7 bases between them. Per germline, CDR1 SNHLY and CDR2 FYNNEI. The CDR3 is 13 amino acids. CDR3: CASSESGDQPQHF. Written as DNA, the CDR3 is TGTGCCAGCAGTGAATCAGGGGATCAGCCCCAGCATTTT.

This sequence joins TRBV30 and TRBJ2-7; TRBD1 matches at 10 bases. Germline V CDR1 and CDR2: GTSNPN, SVGIG (reference sequence). Losses at the gene ends were 4 bases for V and 6 bases for J; bases not matched to a gene: 9. The CDR3 has 14 residues. This chain's CDR3 is CAWTFRDRGAEQYF. The CDR3 DNA reads as TGTGCCTGGACCTTCCGGGACAGGGGTGCCGAGCAGTACTTC.

J is TRBJ1-3 and V is TRBV18; tentative D call: TRBD1 (5 bases). V dropped 0 bases and J dropped 0 bases, with 9 bases sitting between them. Germline V lookup: CDR1 KGHSH, CDR2 LQKENI. The CDR3 is made up of 16 amino acids. The CDR3 DNA sequence: TGTGCCAGCTCACCACCGGGGCTGAGCTCTGGAAACACCATATATTTT. It codes for CASSPPGLSSGNTIYF.

The chain combines TRBV5-6 with TRBJ2-1, with TRBD2 identical over 8 bases. The CDR3 consists of 15 residues. The V and J ends lost 1 base and 8 bases, in that order; junction bases with no gene match: 8. Germline CDR1 and CDR2: SGHDT and YYEEEE. This CDR3 is CASSLIVAGWDEQFF. CDR3 DNA sequence: TGTGCCAGCAGCTTGATTGTAGCGGGATGGGATGAGCAGTTCTTC.

The CDR3 bases are TGCGCCAGCAGCTTGAACCCCCAAGACAGCGGAAACACCATATATTTT. As protein: CASSLNPQDSGNTIYF. V is TRBV5-1 and J is TRBJ1-3; a possible D gene is TRBD1 (5 bases). V was trimmed by 1 base and J by 4 bases, leaving 15 bases between them. The CDR3 spans 16 residues. Germline CDR1 reads SGHRS; CDR2 reads YFSETQ.

This CDR3 reads CASSRESSGRANEQFF. The CDR3, as DNA: TGTGCCAGCAGTAGGGAAAGTAGCGGGAGGGCAAATGAGCAGTTCTTC. This sequence joins TRBV25-1 and TRBJ2-1; 11 nucleotides line up with TRBD2. The germline CDR1 and CDR2 sequences are MGHDK and SYGVNS. V was pared by 5 bases and J by 7 bases, with 10 bases of the junction left unmatched. This CDR3 is 16 amino acids long. Looking up the rest from reference TRBV25-1 and TRBJ2-1 gives the full variable domain: EADIYQTPRYLVIGTGKKITLECSQTMGHDKMYWYQQDPGMELHLIHYSYGVNSTEKGDLSSESTVSRIRTEHFPLTLESARPSHTSQYLCASSRESSGRANEQFFGPGTRLTVL.

The chain recombines TRBV19 with TRBJ2-1; 11 positions agree with TRBD2. Per the germline V gene, CDR1 is LNHDA and CDR2 is SQIVND (reference sequence). The ends lost 0 bases at V and 0 bases at J; junction bases unmatched: 10. The CDR3 is made up of 20 amino acids. The CDR3 DNA is TGTGCCAGTAGTATAGAGGGGCTAGCGGGAGGTCCGAGCTCCTACAATGAGCAGTTCTTC. The encoded protein is CASSIEGLAGGPSSYNEQFF.

V is TRBV11-2 and J is TRBJ1-1; 7 bases line up with TRBD1. Unmatched junction bases numbered 4, after V lost 5 bases and J lost 1 base. CDR1 is SGHAT, CDR2 FQNNGV, per germline. The length of the CDR3 is 14 residues. CDR3 DNA: TGTGCCAGCAGCCCCAGACAGGGGAACACTGAAGCTTTCTTT. This codes for CASSPRQGNTEAFF. Full variable domain (rest looked up from reference TRBV11-2 and TRBJ1-1): EAGVAQSPRYKIIEKRQSVAFWCNPISGHATLYWYQQILGQGPKLLIQFQNNGVVDDSQLPKDRFSAERLKGVDSTLKIQPAKLEDSAVYLCASSPRQGNTEAFFGQGTRLTVV.

The chain uses TRBV5-1 and TRBJ1-2; D gene ambiguous. CDR1 and CDR2 from the germline V gene are SGHRS and YFSETQ. V lost 4 bases to trimming and J lost 2 bases, with 12 bases between them. The CDR3 is 14 amino acids. CDR3 DNA sequence: TGCGCCAGCAGCCGGGAAGGTCAAAACTATGGCTACACCTTC. Amino acids: CASSREGQNYGYTF. Complete variable domain (other parts from reference TRBV5-1 and TRBJ1-2): KAGVTQTPRYLIKTRGQQVTLSCSPISGHRSVSWYQQTPGQGLQFLFEYFSETQRNKGNFPGRFSGRQFSNSRSEMNVSTLELGDSALYLCASSREGQNYGYTFGSGTRLTVV.